Listed below are T cell receptor beta chains from one sample, sequenced in a study of shared clonotypes between healthy human individuals. Sequenced by immunoSEQ multiplex PCR; TCRdb stores in-frame clones only, minus some. The sample has 2 million to 3 million clones, 93% seen once. The sample consisted of naive CD4+ T cells from PBMCs. The receptor set was obtained from a man younger than 35 in good health. Some clones in this sample may be carry-over from other donors' samples. Both conserved end residues are part of each CDR3.

j_gene: TRBJ2-3
v_gene: TRBV2
CDR3aa: CASSEALLTDTQYF

j_gene: TRBJ2-1
v_gene: TRBV2
CDR3aa: CASSTGGTHNEQFF

j_gene: TRBJ1-2
v_gene: TRBV28
CDR3aa: CASRRNRGGGYTF

j_gene: TRBJ2-7
v_gene: TRBV28
CDR3aa: CASSLYDRRGGNEQYF

j_gene: TRBJ1-1
v_gene: TRBV29-1
CDR3aa: CSVRTDMNTEAFF

j_gene: TRBJ1-2
v_gene: TRBV6-6
CDR3aa: CASTLNQGLDGYTF

j_gene: TRBJ2-3
v_gene: TRBV2
CDR3aa: CASSLGGSTDTQYF

j_gene: TRBJ1-5
v_gene: TRBV9
CDR3aa: CASSGQGINQPQHF

j_gene: TRBJ2-7
v_gene: TRBV30
CDR3aa: CAWSVGDRVYEQYF

j_gene: TRBJ2-1
v_gene: TRBV7-8
CDR3aa: CASSLLTGTYNEQFF

j_gene: TRBJ1-2
v_gene: TRBV7-9
CDR3aa: CASSLDLRLYTF

j_gene: TRBJ2-4
v_gene: TRBV5-4
CDR3aa: CASSLAGPPGKNIQYF

j_gene: TRBJ2-1
v_gene: TRBV16
CDR3aa: CASSPLGGSTYNEQFF

j_gene: TRBJ2-1
v_gene: TRBV9
CDR3aa: CASSVVLEYNEQFF

j_gene: TRBJ1-2
v_gene: TRBV14
CDR3aa: CASSQALHGGYTF

j_gene: TRBJ2-1
v_gene: TRBV10-3
CDR3aa: CAISESVGVNNGNEQFF

j_gene: TRBJ1-2
v_gene: TRBV11-2
CDR3aa: CASSWNAPGHNYGYTF

j_gene: TRBJ1-5
v_gene: TRBV5-1
CDR3aa: CASSSNPAQPQHF

j_gene: TRBJ1-1
v_gene: TRBV30
CDR3aa: CAYKKTGSRGTGSTEAFF

j_gene: TRBJ1-4
v_gene: TRBV29-1
CDR3aa: CSVVAQGDGKLFF

j_gene: TRBJ1-1
v_gene: TRBV11-3
CDR3aa: CASSLGPGTEAFF

j_gene: TRBJ2-7
v_gene: TRBV7-3
CDR3aa: CASSLIKVQGATYEQYF

j_gene: TRBJ2-1
v_gene: TRBV7-3
CDR3aa: CASSPSGLAGNEQFF

j_gene: TRBJ1-5
v_gene: TRBV4-1
CDR3aa: CASSQWTGTGGGPQHF

j_gene: TRBJ1-1
v_gene: TRBV11-2
CDR3aa: CASSLGAGRGAEAFF

j_gene: TRBJ1-3
v_gene: TRBV7-9
CDR3aa: CASSLQGVAGNTIYF

j_gene: TRBJ1-4
v_gene: TRBV6-5
CDR3aa: CASLLPGPSGEKLFF

j_gene: TRBJ1-2
v_gene: TRBV30
CDR3aa: CAWSVGHWNGYTF

j_gene: TRBJ1-1
v_gene: TRBV6-1
CDR3aa: CASSEWSVDTEAFF

j_gene: TRBJ1-5
v_gene: TRBV6-5
CDR3aa: CASSSGNQPQHF

j_gene: TRBJ2-2
v_gene: TRBV7-3
CDR3aa: CASSSLTPTGPGELFF

j_gene: TRBJ2-2
v_gene: TRBV28
CDR3aa: CASSRQRGGAGELFF

j_gene: TRBJ1-2
v_gene: TRBV4-2
CDR3aa: CASSQVGKNYGYTF

j_gene: TRBJ1-3
v_gene: TRBV5-4
CDR3aa: CASSLNRGLGDTIYF

j_gene: TRBJ1-1
v_gene: TRBV2
CDR3aa: CASSEDWRRNTEAFF

j_gene: TRBJ2-5
v_gene: TRBV9
CDR3aa: CASSPQGRFQETQYF

j_gene: TRBJ1-1
v_gene: TRBV11-2
CDR3aa: CASSTLQGLNTEAFF

j_gene: TRBJ2-3
v_gene: TRBV5-4
CDR3aa: CASSPKAGSGRGTDTQYF

j_gene: TRBJ2-7
v_gene: TRBV4-2
CDR3aa: CASSQATREGDYEQYF

j_gene: TRBJ1-1
v_gene: TRBV5-4
CDR3aa: CASSHVTPNTEAFF

j_gene: TRBJ2-1
v_gene: TRBV9
CDR3aa: CASSGGGLSYNEQFF

j_gene: TRBJ2-3
v_gene: TRBV5-4
CDR3aa: CASSLSPRGAGTDTQYF

j_gene: TRBJ1-5
v_gene: TRBV2
CDR3aa: CASSEPRSSNQPQHF

j_gene: TRBJ2-5
v_gene: TRBV2
CDR3aa: CASSYSGTIETQYF

j_gene: TRBJ2-7
v_gene: TRBV4-2
CDR3aa: CASGLAGGMGREQYF